One sample yielded the 3 T cell receptor beta chains listed below, sequenced in a study of blood T cell repertoires in COVID-19. This table comes from immunoSEQ multiplex PCR, and its TCRdb copy is limited to in-frame clones, with some not included. The data hold 80,000 to 90,000 clones, with under 85% observed a single time. What was sequenced was peripheral blood. All receptors come from a man aged 65 to 79 with acute or convalescent COVID-19.

V is TRBV4-1 and J is TRBJ1-2, with 8 bases fitting TRBD1. CDR3 length: 15 residues. Losses at the gene ends were 4 bases for V and 2 bases for J; bases not matched to a gene: 6. From germline, CDR1 is MGHRA and CDR2 YSYEKL. The CDR3 region has the DNA TGCGCCAGCAGCCCTGACAGGACAGGGAACTATGGCTACACCTTC. Translated: CASSPDRTGNYGYTF.

The chain is built from TRBV2 and TRBJ1-6, with D possibly matching TRBD1 (6 bases). The CDR3 runs 14 residues. With 4 bases removed from V and 5 bases from J, the gap between germline ends came to 9 bases. Germline V gives CDR1 SNHLY, CDR2 FYNNEI. CDR3 residues: CASSVDRNNSPLHF. The CDR3 DNA reads TGTGCCAGCAGTGTTGACAGGAATAATTCACCCCTCCACTTT. Drawing the rest from reference TRBV2 and TRBJ1-6, the complete variable domain is EPEVTQTPSHQVTQMGQEVILRCVPISNHLYFYWYRQILGQKVEFLVSFYNNEISEKSEIFDDQFSVERPDGSNFTLKIRSTKLEDSAMYFCASSVDRNNSPLHFGNGTRLTVT.

V is TRBV9 and J is TRBJ2-2; D might be TRBD2 (6 bases). The CDR3 length is 13 residues. Germline CDR1 is SGDLS and CDR2 is YYNGEE. The V end was cut by 3 bases, the J end by 5 bases, with 8 bases between. The CDR3 DNA reads TGTGCCAGCAGCGGGAGGGGTACCGGGGAGCTGTTTTTT. Its translation: CASSGRGTGELFF. Looking up the rest from reference TRBV9 and TRBJ2-2 gives the full variable domain: DSGVTQTPKHLITATGQRVTLRCSPRSGDLSVYWYQQSLDQGLQFLIQYYNGEERAKGNILERFSAQQFPDLHSELNLSSLELGDSALYFCASSGRGTGELFFGEGSRLTVL.